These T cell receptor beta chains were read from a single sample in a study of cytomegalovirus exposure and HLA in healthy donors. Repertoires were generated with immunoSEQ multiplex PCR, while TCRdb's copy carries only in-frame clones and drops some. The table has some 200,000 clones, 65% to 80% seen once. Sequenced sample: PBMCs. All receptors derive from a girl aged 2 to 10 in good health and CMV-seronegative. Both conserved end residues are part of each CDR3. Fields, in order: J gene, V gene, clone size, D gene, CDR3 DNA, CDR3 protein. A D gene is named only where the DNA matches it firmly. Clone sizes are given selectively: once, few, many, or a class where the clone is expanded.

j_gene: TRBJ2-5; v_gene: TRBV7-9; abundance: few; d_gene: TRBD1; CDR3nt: TGTGCCAGCGCGCTTTTTATGACAGGGGGGGAAGAGACCCAGTACTTC; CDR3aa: CASALFMTGGEETQYF
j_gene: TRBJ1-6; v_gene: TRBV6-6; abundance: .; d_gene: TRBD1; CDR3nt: TGTGCCAGCAGTAAAGGGTCCGGGACAGGGTCTTCACCCCTCCACTTT; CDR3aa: CASSKGSGTGSSPLHF
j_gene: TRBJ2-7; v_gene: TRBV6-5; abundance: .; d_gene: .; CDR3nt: TGTGCCAGCAGTCGGAACTACTACGAGCAGTACTTC; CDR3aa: CASSRNYYEQYF
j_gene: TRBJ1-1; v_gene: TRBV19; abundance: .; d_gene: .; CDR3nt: TGTGCCAGTATTCTAGCTGGTGACACTGAAGCTTTCTTT; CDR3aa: CASILAGDTEAFF
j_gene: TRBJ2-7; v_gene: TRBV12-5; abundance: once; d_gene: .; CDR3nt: TGTGCTAGTGGTTTGGGAGGGATCTCCTACGAGCAGTACTTC; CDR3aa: CASGLGGISYEQYF
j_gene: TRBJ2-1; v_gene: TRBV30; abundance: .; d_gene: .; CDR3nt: TGTGCCTGGTCGACTGGATACAATGAGCAGTTCTTC; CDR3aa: CAWSTGYNEQFF
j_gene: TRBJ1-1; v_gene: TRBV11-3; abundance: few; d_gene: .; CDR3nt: TGTGCCAGCAGCCCTCATTACGGGTCTGAAGCTTTCTTT; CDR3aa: CASSPHYGSEAFF
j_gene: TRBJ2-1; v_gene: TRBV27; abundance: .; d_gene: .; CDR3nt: TGTGCCAGCAGTTTGAAGCGATGGCGAGACGAACCTTACAATGAGCAGTTCTTC; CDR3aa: CASSLKRWRDEPYNEQFF
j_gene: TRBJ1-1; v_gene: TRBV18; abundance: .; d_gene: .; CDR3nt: TGTGCCAGCTCACCCTCGGGGTTGGGGGGCACTGAAGCTTTCTTT; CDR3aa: CASSPSGLGGTEAFF
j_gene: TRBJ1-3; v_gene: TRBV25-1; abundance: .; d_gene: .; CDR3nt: TGTGCCAGCAGTGAAGCACAGGACGGAAACACCATATATTTT; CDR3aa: CASSEAQDGNTIYF
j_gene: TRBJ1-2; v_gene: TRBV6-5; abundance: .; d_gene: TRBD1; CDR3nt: TGTGCCAGCAGTTACTCAGGGGGCGCTGGGGGCTACACCTTC; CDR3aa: CASSYSGGAGGYTF
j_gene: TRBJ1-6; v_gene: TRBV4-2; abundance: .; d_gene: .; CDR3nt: TGTGCCAGCAGCCGAAACACAGGGACCTATAATTCACCCCTCCACTTT; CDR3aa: CASSRNTGTYNSPLHF
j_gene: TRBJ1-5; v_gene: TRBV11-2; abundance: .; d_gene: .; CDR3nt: TGTGCCAGCAGCTTAGATTTCGGTCAGCCCCAGCATTTT; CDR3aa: CASSLDFGQPQHF
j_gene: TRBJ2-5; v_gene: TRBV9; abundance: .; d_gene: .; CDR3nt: TGTGCCAGCAGGGGCGGAGTTGAAAGGGAACCGAGGGCCCAGTACTTC; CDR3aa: CASRGGVEREPRAQYF
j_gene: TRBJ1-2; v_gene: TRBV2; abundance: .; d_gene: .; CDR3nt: TGTGCCAGCAGCCGAATGGGGGCCTCCGGTGGCTACACCTTC; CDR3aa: CASSRMGASGGYTF
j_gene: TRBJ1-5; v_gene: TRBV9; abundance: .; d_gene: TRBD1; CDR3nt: TGTGCCAGCAGCGGGGCAGGGGGTCAGCCCCAGCATTTT; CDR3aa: CASSGAGGQPQHF
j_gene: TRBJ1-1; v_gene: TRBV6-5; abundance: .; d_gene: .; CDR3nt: TGTGCCAGCAGTCCTAACAGGGTGAAGGCTTTCTTT; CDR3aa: CASSPNRVKAFF
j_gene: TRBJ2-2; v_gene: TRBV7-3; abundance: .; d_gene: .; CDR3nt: TGTGCCAGCAGCTTAGGTGGGACTCCGAACACCGGGGAGCTGTTTTTT; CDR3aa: CASSLGGTPNTGELFF
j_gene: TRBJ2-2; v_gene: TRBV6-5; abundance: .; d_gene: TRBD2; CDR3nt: TGTGCCAGCAGTTATAGCGGGAGTCTGGGCGGGGAGCTGTTTTTT; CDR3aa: CASSYSGSLGGELFF
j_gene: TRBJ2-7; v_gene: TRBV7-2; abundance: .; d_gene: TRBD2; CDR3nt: TGTGCCAGCAGCCTCCGACTAGCGCGAAACGAGCAGTACTTC; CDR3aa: CASSLRLARNEQYF
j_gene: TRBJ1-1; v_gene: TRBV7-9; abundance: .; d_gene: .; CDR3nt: TGTGCCAGCAGCGGATCTAGGAGGCTGGCTTTCTTT; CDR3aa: CASSGSRRLAFF
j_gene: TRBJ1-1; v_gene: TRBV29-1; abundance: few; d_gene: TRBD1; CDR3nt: TGCAGCGTACCACAGGGGACTGAAGCTTTCTTT; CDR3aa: CSVPQGTEAFF
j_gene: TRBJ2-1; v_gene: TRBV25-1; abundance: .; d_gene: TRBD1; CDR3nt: TGTGCCAGCAGTGGCGGGACAGGGGCCTACAATGAGCAGTTCTTC; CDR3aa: CASSGGTGAYNEQFF
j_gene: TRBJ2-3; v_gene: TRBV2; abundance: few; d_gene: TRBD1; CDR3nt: TGTGCCAGCCGACAGGGGCCAGATACGCAGTATTTT; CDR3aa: CASRQGPDTQYF
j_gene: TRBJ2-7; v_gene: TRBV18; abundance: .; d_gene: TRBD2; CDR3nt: TGTGCCAGCTCACCAACGGCTGCGGGAGACTACGAGCAGTACTTC; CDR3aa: CASSPTAAGDYEQYF
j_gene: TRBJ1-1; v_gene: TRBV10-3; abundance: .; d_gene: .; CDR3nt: TGTGCCATCAGTGTGAGCTGGGGCCGGGATGGAGGGACTGAAGCTTTCTTT; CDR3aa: CAISVSWGRDGGTEAFF
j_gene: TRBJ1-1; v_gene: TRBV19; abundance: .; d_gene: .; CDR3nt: TGTGCCAGTAGCGCCACAATGAACACTGAAGCTTTCTTT; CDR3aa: CASSATMNTEAFF
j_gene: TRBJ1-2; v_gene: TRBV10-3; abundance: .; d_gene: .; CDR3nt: TGTGCCATCATGAACGGGTCCCAGGGGGGCTACACCTTC; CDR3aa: CAIMNGSQGGYTF
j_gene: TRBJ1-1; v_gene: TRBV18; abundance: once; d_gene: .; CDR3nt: TGTGCCAGCTCACCAAGAGGCCTTAGCACTGAAGCTTTCTTT; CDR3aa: CASSPRGLSTEAFF
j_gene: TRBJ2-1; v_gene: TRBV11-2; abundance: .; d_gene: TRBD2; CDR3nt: TGTGCCAGCAGCAAGACGGGGGGATCCTACAATGAGCAGTTCTTC; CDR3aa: CASSKTGGSYNEQFF
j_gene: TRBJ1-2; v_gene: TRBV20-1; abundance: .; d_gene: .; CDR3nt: TGCAGTGCTCTGACGGGGGAAGGCTACACCTTC; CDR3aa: CSALTGEGYTF
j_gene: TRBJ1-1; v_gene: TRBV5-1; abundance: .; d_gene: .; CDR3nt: TGCGCCAGCAGCGCGCGAACGTCGCGGCAGAACACTGAAGCTTTCTTT; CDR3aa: CASSARTSRQNTEAFF
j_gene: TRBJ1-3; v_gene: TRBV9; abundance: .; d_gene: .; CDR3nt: TGTGCCAGCAGCGCAGGACACCAGAGCTCTGGAAACACCATATATTTT; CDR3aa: CASSAGHQSSGNTIYF
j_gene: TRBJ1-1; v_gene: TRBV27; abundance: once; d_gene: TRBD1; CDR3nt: TGTGCCAGCAGCGTCAGGGGGCAGAACACTGAAGCTTTCTTT; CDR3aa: CASSVRGQNTEAFF
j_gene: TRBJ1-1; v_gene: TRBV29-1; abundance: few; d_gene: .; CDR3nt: TGCAGCGTTGAGGCCCAGGGTGGTTTAGCTTTCTTT; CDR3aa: CSVEAQGGLAFF
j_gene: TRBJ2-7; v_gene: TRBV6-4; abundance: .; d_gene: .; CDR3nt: TGTGCCAACTGGTTCACAATATTCGACAGGAGTGCTTACTACGAGCAGTACTTC; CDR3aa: CANWFTIFDRSAYYEQYF
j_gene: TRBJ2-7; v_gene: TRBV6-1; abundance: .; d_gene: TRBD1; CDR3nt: TGTGCCAGCGAAAACAAACAGGGGAACTACGAGCAGTACTTC; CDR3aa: CASENKQGNYEQYF
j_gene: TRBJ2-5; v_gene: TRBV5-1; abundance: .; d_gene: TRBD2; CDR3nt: TGCGCCAGCAGCTTGATGACTAGCGGGACTGCTACAAGAGGGAAGACCCAGTACTTC; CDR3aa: CASSLMTSGTATRGKTQYF
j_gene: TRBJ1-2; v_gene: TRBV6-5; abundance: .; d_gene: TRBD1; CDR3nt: TGTGCCAGCAGTTATAAAGGGGGCCATGGCTACACCTTC; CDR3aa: CASSYKGGHGYTF
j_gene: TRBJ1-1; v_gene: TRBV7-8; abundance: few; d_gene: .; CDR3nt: TGTGCCAGCAGCTATGGTAGCACTGAAGCTTTCTTT; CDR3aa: CASSYGSTEAFF
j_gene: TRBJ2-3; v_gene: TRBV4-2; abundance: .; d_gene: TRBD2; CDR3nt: TGTGCCAGCAGCCAAGATTCTATTGAGGCGGGGGGCCGCGATACGCAGTATTTT; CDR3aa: CASSQDSIEAGGRDTQYF
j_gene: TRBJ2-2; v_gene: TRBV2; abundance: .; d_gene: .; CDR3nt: TGTGCCACAACCAAGATAGGGGGGGTCGGGGAGCTGTTTTTT; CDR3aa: CATTKIGGVGELFF
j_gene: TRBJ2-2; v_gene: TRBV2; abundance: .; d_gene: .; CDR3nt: TGTGCCAGCAAGATACAGTCTACGATCACCGGGGAGCTGTTTTTT; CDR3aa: CASKIQSTITGELFF
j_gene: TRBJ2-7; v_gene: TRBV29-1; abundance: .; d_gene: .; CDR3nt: TGCAGCGTTGGACAGTATTTTCACGAGCAGTACTTC; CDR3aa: CSVGQYFHEQYF
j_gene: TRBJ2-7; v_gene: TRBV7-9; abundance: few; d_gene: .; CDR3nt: TGTGCCAGCAGCCCAGGCTACGAGCAGTACTTC; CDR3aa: CASSPGYEQYF
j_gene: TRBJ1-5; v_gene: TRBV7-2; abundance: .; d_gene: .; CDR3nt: TGTGCCAGCAGCTTAGGGGGCTTTCAGCCCCAGCATTTT; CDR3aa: CASSLGGFQPQHF
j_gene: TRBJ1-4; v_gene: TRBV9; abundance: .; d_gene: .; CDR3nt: TGTGCCGCAACCCCCCCTAGGGAAAAACTGTTTTTT; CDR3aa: CAATPPREKLFF
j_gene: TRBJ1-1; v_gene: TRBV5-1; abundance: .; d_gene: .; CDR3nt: TGCGCCAGCAGCTCACCGGCAGGGAACACTGAAGCTTTCTTT; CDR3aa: CASSSPAGNTEAFF
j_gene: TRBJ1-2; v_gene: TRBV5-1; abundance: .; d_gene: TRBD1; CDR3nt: TGCGCCAGCAGCTTGCTACAGGGGGACTATGGCTACACCTTC; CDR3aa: CASSLLQGDYGYTF
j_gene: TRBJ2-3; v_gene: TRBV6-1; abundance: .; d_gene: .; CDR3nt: TGTGCCAGCAGTGCACGAGGCCATGGCACAGATACGCAGTATTTT; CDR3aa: CASSARGHGTDTQYF
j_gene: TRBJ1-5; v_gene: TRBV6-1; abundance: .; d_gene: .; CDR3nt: TGTGCCAGCCGGACGACAGTCGATAGCAATCAGCCCCAGCATTTT; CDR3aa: CASRTTVDSNQPQHF
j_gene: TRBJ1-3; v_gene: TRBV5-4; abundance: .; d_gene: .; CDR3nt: TGTGCCAGCAGCTTACAGGGAGCCGGTGACACCATATATTTT; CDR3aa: CASSLQGAGDTIYF